This T cell receptor beta chain was captured by sequencing in a study of shared clonotypes between healthy human individuals. Trimming took off 3 bases at V and 7 bases at J, with 13 bases between the two ends. Germline V CDR1 and CDR2: MGHRA, YSYEKL. The CDR3 totals 13 residues. Here immunoSEQ multiplex PCR was the method, and the copy in TCRdb shows in-frame clones only, minus some. The sample has about 2 million clones, roughly 94% seen once. Positive CCR7 selection of CD45RO-negative cells yielded the naive CD8 cells, and terminally differentiated effector memory CD45RA+ cells were excluded. The source material was naive CD8+ T cells sorted from blood. This chain joins TRBV4-1 and TRBJ2-7; D gene ambiguous. The sequence was collected from a man between 18 and 29 years old in good health. The CDR3 coding sequence is TGCGCCAGCAGCCAGGCCGGTAGTGGGGAGCAGTACTTC. The encoded protein is CASSQAGSGEQYF.